This entry lists 17 T cell receptor beta chains sequenced from one sample in a study of post-analysis software for immune sequencing data. Findings of the study overall: Five or six TRBV segments, TRBV5-6, TRBV5-1 and TRBV20-1 among them, were found more frequent in patients than controls.

Built from TCR beta cDNA, the libraries had unique molecular identifiers in them. TCRdb itself ran the PCR reads through MiXCR, one entry per CDR3 protein. The sample carries about 770,000 distinct CDR3 sequences, around 42% recorded once. No antigen is known for these receptors. Sequencing used blood. Source of these receptors: a girl aged 5 to 17 with multiple sclerosis.

The chain carries TRBV5-1 and TRBJ2-5, with 12 bases that match TRBD2. Near its end, the DNA agrees better with TRBJ2-7, so the J call may be wrong. This CDR3 spans 18 amino acids. Germline V CDR1 and CDR2: SGHRS, YFSETQ. For the CDR3, the DNA is TGCGCCAGCAGCTTCGTTCCGGGACTAGCGGGCGCCACCTACGAGCAGTACTTC. Its translation: CASSFVPGLAGATYEQYF.

This clonotype turned up a few times. A much larger clone differs from this one at a single base, so this may be a read error. This rearrangement joins TRBV20-1 to TRBJ2-4; D is perhaps TRBD1 (6 bases). The J call may be wrong; the DNA end is better matched by TRBJ2-7. CDR1 is DFQATT, CDR2 SNEGSKA, per germline (reference sequence). The CDR3 is made up of 15 amino acids. CDR3 nucleotide sequence: TGCAGTGCTGGAGACCCACAGGGAGCCGACTACGAGCAGTACTTC. This encodes CSAGDPQGADYEQYF.

This chain links TRBV9 with TRBJ1-5; no firm D call. The CDR3 consists of 14 residues. Germline CDR1 is SGDLS and CDR2 is YYNGEE. V lost 0 bases to trimming and J lost 5 bases, with 9 bases between them. The CDR3 reads CASSVGSTHQPQHF. As DNA, the CDR3 is TGTGCCAGCAGCGTAGGATCGACTCATCAGCCCCAGCATTTT.

In this sample, this clonotype turned up a few times. The CDR3 sequence: CASSQVHYGSYEQYF. In DNA, the CDR3 is TGCGCCAGCAGCCAAGTTCACTACGGCTCCTACGAGCAGTACTTC. The rearrangement links TRBV4-1 to TRBJ2-7; D is unresolved. The CDR3 has 15 residues. V was pared by 1 base and J by 0 bases, with 10 bases between. Germline CDR1 reads MGHRA; CDR2 reads YSYEKL.

The chain couples TRBV7-2 to TRBJ2-3; D perhaps matches TRBD1 (5 bases). Trimming removed 8 bases at V and 0 bases at J, with 12 bases between. The germline gives CDR1 SGHTA, CDR2 FQGNSA. The CDR3 extends over 14 amino acids. Here the CDR3 DNA reads TGTGCCAGCCTCAGGGCCGGAAGCACAGATACGCAGTATTTT. It translates to CASLRAGSTDTQYF.

J is TRBJ2-1 and V is TRBV20-1, with 9 bases lining up with TRBD2. Germline lookup yields CDR1 DFQATT and CDR2 SNEGSKA (reference sequence). With 3 bases clipped from V and 3 bases from J, the junction kept 6 bases outside the gene matches. CDR3 length: 15 residues. CDR3 nucleotides: TGCAGTGCTAGGATGATGACTAGCGGCTACAATGAGCAGTTCTTC. This translates into CSARMMTSGYNEQFF.

The chain combines TRBV12-3 or TRBV12-4 with TRBJ2-3; 10 bases agree with TRBD2. After removal of 3 bases from V and 4 bases from J, the junction contained 7 bases not matched to a gene. This CDR3 is built from 16 residues. The CDR3 bases are TGTGCCAGCAGTTTCCAGGCGGGGACTAGCGCAGATACGCAGTATTTT. Its translation is CASSFQAGTSADTQYF.

The chain joins TRBV7-2 to TRBJ2-7; 7 positions match TRBD1. This CDR3 has 15 residues. Losses at the gene ends were 6 bases for V and 2 bases for J; bases not matched to a gene: 10. Germline assignment: CDR1 SGHTA and CDR2 FQGNSA. CDR3 residues: CASSFLDRTTYEQYF. In DNA, the CDR3 is TGTGCCAGCAGTTTCTTGGACAGGACGACCTACGAGCAGTACTTC.

V usage is TRBV6-1 and J usage is TRBJ1-5, with D unclear. Per germline, CDR1 MNHNS and CDR2 SASEGT. Trimming pared 1 base from V and 4 bases from J, leaving 8 bases between. CDR3 length: 14 residues. This CDR3 is CASSEVWANQPQHF. CDR3 in DNA: TGTGCCAGCAGTGAAGTCTGGGCGAATCAGCCCCAGCATTTT.

This clonotype was detected only a few times. The CDR3 nucleotides read TGTGCCAGCACTCCCGGGATGGGGTACAATGAGCAGTTCTTC. It specifies CASTPGMGYNEQFF. The J gene is TRBJ2-1, the V gene TRBV6-6; tentatively, D is TRBD2 (5 bases). The CDR3 is made up of 14 amino acids. Germline CDR1 reads MNHNY; CDR2 reads SVGAGI (reference sequence). V gave up 7 bases and J gave up 4 bases, with 14 bases separating them.

This clonotype is a singleton in its sample. This sequence joins TRBV27 and TRBJ2-7, with 9 bases that match TRBD2. This CDR3 contains 16 residues. Unmatched junction bases numbered 7, after V lost 0 bases and J lost 4 bases. The germline gives CDR1 MNHEY, CDR2 SMNVEV (reference sequence). DNA of the CDR3: TGTGCCAGCAGTTTATCGGCTAGCGGGATGGTTTACGAGCAGTACTTC. Translation: CASSLSASGMVYEQYF.

The chain carries TRBV10-3 and TRBJ2-1, with D hard to call. The ends were cut back, 4 bases at V and 0 bases at J, with 13 bases in the middle. The CDR3 totals 16 residues. Germline lookup yields CDR1 ENHRY and CDR2 SYGVKD. CDR3 sequence (DNA): TGTGCCATCAGTGCCAAGGACCGCTTCTCCTACAATGAGCAGTTCTTC. This translates into CAISAKDRFSYNEQFF.

This clonotype was seen just once. This sequence joins TRBV6-5 and TRBJ2-7; D uncertain. Germline lookup yields CDR1 MNHEY and CDR2 SVGAGI. V was trimmed by 5 bases and J by 5 bases, leaving 13 bases between them. CDR3 length: 13 residues. The CDR3 region is CASSGPPPHEQYF. The CDR3 nucleotides are TGTGCCAGCAGTGGTCCCCCGCCCCACGAGCAGTACTTC.

This clonotype was observed once. This CDR3 fails to terminate in the conserved phenylalanine or tryptophan, so it likely reflects a read error. The chain uses TRBV7-9 and TRBJ2-1, with 8 bases that match TRBD2. In germline, CDR1 is SEHNR, CDR2 FQNEAQ (reference sequence). J was trimmed by 2 bases and V by 0 bases; bases with no gene match: 0. This CDR3 is built from 15 residues. CDR3 amino acids: CASSLAGLAYNEQFV. In nucleotides, the CDR3 is TGTGCCAGCAGCTTAGCGGGACTAGCCTACAATGAGCAGTTCGTC.

The rearrangement joins TRBV27 to TRBJ2-4, with 10 bases matching TRBD1. The DNA end lines up better with TRBJ2-7; the J call may be wrong. In germline, CDR1 is MNHEY, CDR2 SMNVEV (reference sequence). There are 16 residues in the CDR3. The CDR3 DNA reads TGTGCCAGCAGTTTCTTCCGGGACAGGGGCATCCACGAGCAGTACTTC. This sequence encodes CASSFFRDRGIHEQYF.

Here the CDR3 DNA reads TGTGCCAGCAGTTCAAGGACAGGGCAATACACTGAAGCTTTCTTT. Protein: CASSSRTGQYTEAFF. The rearrangement links TRBV27 to TRBJ1-1, with 8 positions matching TRBD1. V trimming: 4 bases; J trimming: 3 bases; junction bases outside the gene matches: 7. The CDR3 sequence is 15 residues long. The germline CDR1 and CDR2 sequences are MNHEY and SMNVEV (reference sequence).

The rearrangement links TRBV20-1 to TRBJ2-7; TRBD2 matches 9 bases. The CDR3 has 16 residues. CDR1 and CDR2 (germline): DFQATT, SNEGSKA (reference sequence). V lost 6 bases, J lost 0 bases, and 12 bases stayed unmatched. The CDR3 DNA follows: TGCAGTGCCAACCCAAAGCGGGAGGTTAGCTCCTACGAGCAGTACTTC. Its translation is CSANPKREVSSYEQYF.